The rows below give T cell receptor beta chains drawn from one sample of a study of T cells after yellow fever vaccination. From the 5' RACE reads, TCRdb called clonotypes with MiXCR, one entry per CDR3 protein. The data show hundreds of thousands of distinct CDR3 sequences, 15% to 20% seen once. The sample consisted of PBMCs, taken 15 days after the yellow fever booster vaccination. These receptors were taken from a man younger than 40 who received the YFV17D yellow fever vaccine. Each CDR3 is given with its conserved first and last residue. D genes are given only for firm matches. For some rows the clone size is stated as once, few or many, or as a class when expanded; others skip it.

abundance,d_gene,v_gene,j_gene,CDR3nt,CDR3aa
.,.,TRBV11-2,TRBJ2-3,TGTGCCAGCAGCAATCCGACTCATACGCAGTATTTT,CASSNPTHTQYF
few,TRBD1,TRBV5-1,TRBJ2-2,TGCGCCAGCAGCTTGGCCGGAACAGGGGGCACCGGGGAGCTGTTTTTT,CASSLAGTGGTGELFF
.,TRBD2,TRBV6-5,TRBJ2-2,TGTGCCAGCAGTTACTCAACTAGCGGGACGAACACCGGGGAGCTGTTTTTT,CASSYSTSGTNTGELFF
few,TRBD2,TRBV27,TRBJ2-3,TGTGCCAGCAGTTCCCCGGGACTAGCGGGAACCACAGATACGCAGTATTTT,CASSSPGLAGTTDTQYF
.,.,TRBV20-1,TRBJ2-2,TGCAGTGCCTACACCCCACGTACCACCGGGGAGCTGTTTTTT,CSAYTPRTTGELFF
.,.,TRBV7-2,TRBJ1-1,TGTGCCAGCAGCAAGGACGGGTATGAAGCTTTCTTT,CASSKDGYEAFF
few,.,TRBV29-1,TRBJ2-1,TGCAGCGTCAATAGGGATGAGCAGTTCTTC,CSVNRDEQFF
.,TRBD2,TRBV18,TRBJ2-7,TGTGCCAGCTCACGAGGACTAGCGGGAGGGGATAGCTCCTACGAGCAGTACTTC,CASSRGLAGGDSSYEQYF
.,TRBD1,TRBV29-1,TRBJ2-7,TGCAGCGTTGAAGCATTGGGCAGGGGGCCCAACGAGCAGTACTTC,CSVEALGRGPNEQYF
many,TRBD2,TRBV5-1,TRBJ2-2,TGCGCCAGCAGCCGTAGCGGGGGGAACACCGGGGAGCTGTTTTTT,CASSRSGGNTGELFF
.,.,TRBV19,TRBJ2-1,TGTGCCAGTAGTGACAGGTACAATGAGCAGTTCTTC,CASSDRYNEQFF
few,.,TRBV20-1,TRBJ1-1,TGCAGTGCCAGCGGGGGTCTGAACACTGAAGCTTTCTTT,CSASGGLNTEAFF
many,.,TRBV4-3,TRBJ2-1,TGCGCCAGCAGCCAAGTTCAGGGTGAGCAGTTCTTC,CASSQVQGEQFF
.,.,TRBV30,TRBJ1-5,TGTGCCTGGAAACAGGGAAATCAGCCCCAGCATTTT,CAWKQGNQPQHF
many,TRBD1,TRBV27,TRBJ1-2,TGTGCCAGCAGTTTATCCAGGGGGCGCGCCTATGGCTACACCTTC,CASSLSRGRAYGYTF
.,TRBD2,TRBV20-1,TRBJ2-7,TGCAGTGCCCGAAGGTCCAGCGGGAAAATGGGTTGGGGCTACGAGCAGTACTTC,CSARRSSGKMGWGYEQYF
few,.,TRBV6-1,TRBJ2-3,TGTGCCAGCAGTGAAGGTACCACAGATACGCAGTATTTT,CASSEGTTDTQYF
.,TRBD2,TRBV20-1,TRBJ2-1,TGCAGTGCTCGGGAACTAGCGGGAGTGGTGTACAATGAGCAGTTCTTC,CSARELAGVVYNEQFF
.,TRBD1,TRBV7-8,TRBJ2-2,TGTGCCAGCAGCGTTCAGGGACAGCTACTCGGGGAGCTGTTTTTT,CASSVQGQLLGELFF
many,.,TRBV7-2,TRBJ2-7,TGTGCCAGCAGCTTTAAGGGGTCCTACGAGCAGTACTTC,CASSFKGSYEQYF
.,.,TRBV5-1,TRBJ2-2,TGCGCCAGCAGTTCTCCAGCGGGGAACACCGGGGAGCTGTTTTTT,CASSSPAGNTGELFF
.,.,TRBV5-1,TRBJ2-3,TGCGCCAGCAGCAAAGCTACCACAGATACGCAGTATTTT,CASSKATTDTQYF
.,TRBD2,TRBV28,TRBJ2-3,TGTGCCAGCAGTCCCGTGAGGCGGGAGGCCGACACAGATACGCAGTATTTT,CASSPVRREADTDTQYF
many,.,TRBV29-1,TRBJ1-2,TGCAGCGTCGCAGAACCTGCTTATGGGGACTTC,CSVAEPAYGDF
.,TRBD1,TRBV7-2,TRBJ2-1,TGTGCCAGCAGCTTTTCGGTGACAGGGGAATACAATGAGCAGTTCTTC,CASSFSVTGEYNEQFF
.,.,TRBV14,TRBJ2-5,TGTGCCAGCAGCCAAGTTTACGAAACCCAAGAGACCCAGTACTTC,CASSQVYETQETQYF
few,.,TRBV29-1,TRBJ2-1,TGCAGCGTTGTCGAGCGGTCCCCCTACAATGAGCAGTTCTTC,CSVVERSPYNEQFF
.,TRBD2,TRBV4-3,TRBJ2-5,TGCGCCAGCAGCCGAGAGCACGCCGGGACTAGCGGTCAAGAGACCCAGTACTTC,CASSREHAGTSGQETQYF
.,TRBD2,TRBV4-2,TRBJ2-7,TGTGCCAGCAGCCAGAAGGTAGGACTAGCGGGAGGAGAGAGCTCCTACGAGCAGTACTTC,CASSQKVGLAGGESSYEQYF
many,.,TRBV12-3/TRBV12-4,TRBJ2-7,TGTGCCAGCAGTCAGACTAGAGACGAGCAGTACTTC,CASSQTRDEQYF
.,.,TRBV20-1,TRBJ2-5,TGCAGTGCTAGTCCACCACGGGGTGTGAAGACCCAGTACTTC,CSASPPRGVKTQYF
.,.,TRBV3-1,TRBJ1-1,TGTGCCAGCAGCCAAGATGTTTCAATGAACACTGAAGCTTTCTTT,CASSQDVSMNTEAFF
many,TRBD1,TRBV15,TRBJ2-1,TGTGCCACCAGCGGGGGACAGCTTTCCTACAATGAGCAGTTCTTC,CATSGGQLSYNEQFF
few,TRBD2,TRBV6-1,TRBJ2-1,TGTGCCAGCAGCCCTGGACTAGCTGCAATCGTCTCCTACAATGAGCAGTTCTTC,CASSPGLAAIVSYNEQFF
few,.,TRBV12-3/TRBV12-4,TRBJ2-2,TGTGCCAGCAGCTTAGGAGATTACACCGGGGAGCTGTTTTTT,CASSLGDYTGELFF
.,.,TRBV20-1,TRBJ2-2,TGCAGTGCTAGTCGGGCCGCGAACACCGGGGAGCTGTTTTTT,CSASRAANTGELFF
few,.,TRBV5-1,TRBJ2-3,TGCGCCAGCAGCTTGCGGGAGACAGATACGCAGTATTTT,CASSLRETDTQYF
.,TRBD2,TRBV9,TRBJ2-3,TGTGCCAGCAGCGTAGACGGCGGGAGTTCGTCAGATACGCAGTATTTT,CASSVDGGSSSDTQYF
few,.,TRBV29-1,TRBJ2-5,TGCAGCGTTGGAGGCATAGGAGTAGAGACCCAGTACTTC,CSVGGIGVETQYF
few,.,TRBV6-5,TRBJ1-4,TGTGCCAGCAGTTTAACAGAGCCTAATGAAAAACTGTTTTTT,CASSLTEPNEKLFF
large,.,TRBV7-9,TRBJ1-4,TGTGCCAGCAGCAAGCGGAGGGAGGATGAAAAACTGTTTTTT,CASSKRREDEKLFF
few,.,TRBV7-8,TRBJ2-7,TGTGCCAGCAGCTCCCGTCAACCCCGGCTCGACGAGCAGTACTTC,CASSSRQPRLDEQYF
few,.,TRBV10-3,TRBJ1-2,TGTGCCATCAGTGAGTCGTTGGGGAGCTATGGCTACACCTTC,CAISESLGSYGYTF
few,.,TRBV6-5,TRBJ1-2,TGTGCCAGCAGTTACGGGGGGGCTTATGGCTACACCTTC,CASSYGGAYGYTF
few,TRBD2,TRBV20-1,TRBJ2-1,TGCAGTGCTAGTGGGAGGACTAGCGGGAGGGCCTCCTACAATGAGCAGTTCTTC,CSASGRTSGRASYNEQFF
.,.,TRBV27,TRBJ2-3,TGTGCCAGCAGTTTAGTCCCCCGGGCAGATACGCAGTATTTT,CASSLVPRADTQYF
few,TRBD2,TRBV20-1,TRBJ2-1,TGCAGTGCTAGACTAGCGGGGGGAGCTTCCTACAATGAGCAGTTCTTC,CSARLAGGASYNEQFF